The entry below gives a single T cell receptor (beta chain) sequence along with its context. Its specificity is unknown. V lost 1 base to trimming and J lost 0 bases, with 8 bases between them. Per germline, CDR1 SGHRS and CDR2 YFSETQ. The CDR3 length is 15 residues. The data are from a study of cytomegalovirus exposure and HLA in healthy donors. Study-wide results and limits: Among TCR sequences, most were rare, though some public TCRs appeared in many donors. The tendency of first-cohort TCR clusters to co-occur in the 120 validation repertoires was identified by a subsequent analysis. Cytomegalovirus association was listed for 164 TCR beta chains. Three CMV-associated chains proved CMV antigen-specific in vitro.

Clones were sequenced by immunoSEQ multiplex PCR, and TCRdb holds only the in-frame ones, with some missing. The table lists around 300,000 clones, around 90% of them singletons. This chain connects TRBV5-1 to TRBJ2-1, with TRBD2 as a possible D gene (5 bases). The TCR was taken from a young man in good health and CMV-seronegative. The sample was PBMCs. CDR3 sequence reads: CASSLSTSSYNEQFF. In DNA, the CDR3 is TGCGCCAGCAGCTTGAGTACTAGCTCCTACAATGAGCAGTTCTTC.